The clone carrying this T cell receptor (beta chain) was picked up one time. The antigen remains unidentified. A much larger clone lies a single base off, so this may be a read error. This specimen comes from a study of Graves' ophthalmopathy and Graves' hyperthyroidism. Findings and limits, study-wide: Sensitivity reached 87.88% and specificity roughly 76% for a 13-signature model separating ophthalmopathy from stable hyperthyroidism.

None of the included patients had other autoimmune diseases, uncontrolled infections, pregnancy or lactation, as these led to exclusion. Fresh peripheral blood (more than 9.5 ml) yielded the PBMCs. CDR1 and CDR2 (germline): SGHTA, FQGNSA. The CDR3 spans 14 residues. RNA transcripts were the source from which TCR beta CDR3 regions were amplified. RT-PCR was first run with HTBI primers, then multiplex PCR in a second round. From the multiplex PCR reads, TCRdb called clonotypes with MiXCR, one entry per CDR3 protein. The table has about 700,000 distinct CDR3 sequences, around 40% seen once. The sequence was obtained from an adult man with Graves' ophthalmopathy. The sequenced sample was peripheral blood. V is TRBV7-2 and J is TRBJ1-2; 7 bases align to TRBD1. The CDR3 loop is CASSPMTGNYGHTF. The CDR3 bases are TGTGCCAGCAGCCCCATGACAGGGAACTATGGCCACACCTTC.